These 18 T cell receptor beta chains were sequenced from one sample in a study of regulatory T cells in long-lasting Graves disease. Stated time point: newly diagnosed GD, antithyroid drugs for less than 3 months. After RNA was extracted from PBMCs, the TCR library was made from it. For TCR beta, libraries came from iRepertoire HTBI primers and Arm-PCR of CDR3 regions. In TCRdb, the multiplex PCR reads were re-called with MiXCR into one record per CDR3 protein. The sample lists roughly 500,000 distinct CDR3 sequences, roughly 13% occurring once. The sample was also linked to a second study, of T cells in Graves' hyperthyroidism and ophthalmopathy.

Sequencing was performed on peripheral blood mononuclear cells (PBMCs), taken at new diagnosis, from a patient treated with antithyroid drugs. The receptors shown here come from a man aged 25 to 40 with Graves disease.

The V gene is TRBV29-1, the J gene TRBJ1-3, with unresolved D. The CDR3 sequence is 13 residues long. Germline CDR1 is SQVTM and CDR2 is ANQGSEA. Trimming removed 4 bases at V and 4 bases at J, with 11 bases between. CDR3: CSVAVVQGNTIYF. CDR3 bases: TGCAGCGTTGCTGTCGTGCAGGGAAACACCATATATTTT.

V usage is TRBV20-1 and J usage is TRBJ2-3; TRBD2 aligns across 10 bases. The germline V gene has CDR1 DFQATT and CDR2 SNEGSKA (reference sequence). The CDR3 length is 16 residues. V lost 3 bases to trimming and J lost 8 bases; unmatched junction nucleotides: 14. The DNA for the CDR3 is TGCAGTGCTAGGGGCCTCCTAGCGGGAGTATTGGCTACGCAGTATTTT. Its translation: CSARGLLAGVLATQYF.

This clonotype was seen more than once but under ten times. A much larger clonotype is one base distant, so this may be a read error. The V gene is TRBV24-1, the J gene TRBJ1-1, with D unresolved. The CDR3 consists of 13 residues. The germline CDR1 and CDR2 sequences are KGHDR and SFDVKD. The V and J ends lost 3 bases and 3 bases respectively, with 7 bases between them. The CDR3 reads CATSDAEDTEAFF. In DNA form, the CDR3 reads TGTGCCACCAGTGATGCAGAGGACACTGAAGCTTTCTTT.

This clonotype was detected ten times or more. The rearrangement joins TRBV3-1 to TRBJ2-1, with unresolved D. Trimming removed 0 bases at V and 4 bases at J, with 16 bases between. Germline V gives CDR1 LGHDT, CDR2 YNNKEL (reference sequence). This CDR3 comprises 17 residues. CDR3 residues: CASSQDGLFLLYNEQFF. The CDR3 nucleotides are TGTGCCAGCAGCCAAGATGGCCTATTCTTACTTTACAATGAGCAGTTCTTC.

This clonotype was counted once. This rearrangement joins TRBV27 to TRBJ2-6; D not resolved. CDR3 size: 14 residues. Trimming stripped 8 bases from V and 0 bases from J, with 8 bases between. CDR1 and CDR2 (germline): MNHEY, SMNVEV (reference sequence). The CDR3 loop is CASRLVSGANVLTF. DNA for the CDR3: TGTGCCAGCCGCTTAGTCTCTGGGGCCAACGTCCTGACTTTC.

The sample holds many counts of this clonotype. The chain uses TRBV5-1 and TRBJ2-7; 7 nucleotides agree with TRBD2. Germline CDR1 SGHRS, CDR2 YFSETQ. V lost 1 base and J lost 2; bases outside the gene matches: 6. The CDR3 length is 15 residues. CDR3 nucleotides: TGCGCCAGCAGCTTGAGTGTCAGCGGGACCTACGAGCAGTACTTC. It codes for CASSLSVSGTYEQYF.

This clonotype was observed a few times. CDR3 residues: CASREAGLLRDEQYF. The CDR3 DNA is TGTGCCAGCAGGGAAGCGGGACTATTAAGAGACGAGCAGTACTTC. The chain couples TRBV27 to TRBJ2-7; 7 bases match TRBD2. Germline V gene lookup returns CDR1 MNHEY and CDR2 SMNVEV (reference sequence). This CDR3 has 15 residues. The junction had 13 bases not matched to a gene; V was cut back by 6 bases and J by 5 bases.

This clonotype was detected a few times. One end of the junction fails to match germline, which may point to a read error. This rearrangement joins TRBV27 to TRBJ1-2; TRBD1 aligns across 9 bases. This CDR3 spans 13 amino acids. Germline values: CDR1 MNHEY, CDR2 SMNVEV (reference sequence). CDR3 DNA sequence: TGTGTCAGCAGTCCGGACAGGGGTGGGGGCTACACCTTC. Its translation: CVSSPDRGGGYTF.

This clonotype was detected many times. J is TRBJ1-1 and V is TRBV18; weak D call: TRBD1 (5 bases). Germline CDR1 reads KGHSH; CDR2 reads LQKENI. The V end lost 1 base, the J end lost 5 bases, and 14 bases lay between the germline ends. This CDR3 has 15 amino acids. The CDR3 loop is CASSPRSGEGTEAFF. DNA for the CDR3: TGTGCCAGCTCACCACGGTCGGGGGAGGGGACTGAAGCTTTCTTT.

Concerning this clonotype itself: A far larger clone is one nucleotide away, so this likely arose from a read error. The chain carries TRBV6-5 and TRBJ2-3; D ambiguous. The assigned J gene may be wrong: the sequence end matches TRBJ2-5 better. The germline gives CDR1 MNHEY, CDR2 SVGAGI. The CDR3 length is 14 residues. The CDR3 here is CASTDGPQVGTQYF. The CDR3 nucleotides read TGTGCCAGCACCGACGGACCTCAGGTGGGGACCCAGTACTTC.

This clonotype was recorded many times. The chain carries TRBV27 and TRBJ2-3; TRBD2 matches 11 bases. This CDR3 has 16 residues. Germline V lookup: CDR1 MNHEY, CDR2 SMNVEV (reference sequence). V gave up 5 bases and J gave up 4 bases; unmatched junction bases: 8. CDR3 sequence reads: CASSAVAGGGADTQYF. DNA of the CDR3: TGTGCCAGCAGTGCGGTAGCGGGAGGGGGGGCAGATACGCAGTATTTT.

There are many counts of this clonotype. The rearrangement links TRBV2 to TRBJ2-2; D is possibly TRBD2 (6 bases). V lost 8 bases to trimming and J lost 7 bases, with 14 bases between them. Germline lookup yields CDR1 SNHLY and CDR2 FYNNEI. This CDR3 spans 13 amino acids. The CDR3 nucleotides are TGTGCCAGCGAAACGGGAGACGGCGGGGAGCTGTTTTTT. Protein: CASETGDGGELFF.

V usage is TRBV18 and J usage is TRBJ1-2; D perhaps matches TRBD1 (6 bases). Per germline, CDR1 KGHSH and CDR2 LQKENI. V was pared by 2 bases and J by 8 bases, with 18 bases between. This CDR3 region has 15 residues. The CDR3 DNA reads TGTGCCAGCTCACCAAGGGGACATACCCCAGCGGGCTACACCTTC. Translated: CASSPRGHTPAGYTF.

This clonotype showed up many times. V is TRBV15 and J is TRBJ2-1; unclear D gene. In germline, CDR1 is LNHNV, CDR2 YYDKDF (reference sequence). V lost 1 base to trimming and J lost 2 bases, with 9 bases between them. This CDR3 is 15 amino acids long. The CDR3 region has the DNA TGTGCCACCAGCAGAGTCCGAGACACCTACAATGAGCAGTTCTTC. It translates to CATSRVRDTYNEQFF.

This clonotype was detected many times. V usage is TRBV6-1 and J usage is TRBJ2-2; D gene unclear. The V end lost 6 bases, the J end lost 7 bases, and 12 bases lay between the germline ends. The CDR3 totals 13 residues. Germline V gives CDR1 MNHNS, CDR2 SASEGT. The CDR3 spells CASSPLDRGELFF. CDR3 DNA sequence: TGTGCCAGCAGCCCCCTCGACCGCGGGGAGCTGTTTTTT.

The table lists this clonotype with many counts. This chain uses TRBV7-8 with TRBJ2-7, with 7 bases aligning to TRBD1. Germline CDR1 is SGHVS and CDR2 is FQNEAQ. V was clipped by 4 bases and J by 2 bases; unmatched bases: 8. CDR3 length: 15 residues. CDR3 amino acids: CASSYRDRATYEQYF. The CDR3 coding sequence is TGTGCCAGCAGCTATCGGGACAGAGCGACCTACGAGCAGTACTTC.

The chain combines TRBV5-1 with TRBJ1-6; the match to TRBD1 covers 7 bases. The CDR3 sequence is 15 residues long. The germline gives CDR1 SGHRS, CDR2 YFSETQ. After removal of 7 bases from V and 4 bases from J, the junction contained 8 bases not matched to a gene. CDR3 residues: CASQGGTEYNSPLHF. CDR3 bases: TGCGCCAGCCAGGGCGGGACAGAGTATAATTCACCCCTCCACTTT.

The chain couples TRBV5-1 to TRBJ1-6; 9 nucleotides align to TRBD1. The germline CDR1 and CDR2 sequences are SGHRS and YFSETQ. Trimming removed 4 bases from V and 0 bases from J; junction bases left unmatched: 5. The CDR3 has 17 residues. This CDR3 reads CASSPGTGSSYNSPLHF. The CDR3 DNA is TGCGCCAGCAGCCCCGGGACAGGGAGCTCCTATAATTCACCCCTCCACTTT.